This passage covers 17 T cell receptor beta chains from one sample sequenced in a study of Graves' ophthalmopathy and Graves' hyperthyroidism. Amplification of TCR beta CDR3 regions used RNA transcripts. The first-round RT-PCR employed HTBI primers together with the Qiagen OneStep RT-PCR kit. A multiplex PCR was then performed as the second round. TCRdb called the multiplex PCR reads again in MiXCR, with one record for every CDR3 protein. This sample has about 620,000 distinct CDR3 sequences, with around a fifth found just once. The sample comprised peripheral blood. These receptor sequences come from a woman aged 18 to 35 with stable Graves' hyperthyroidism. Some clones in this sample may be carry-over from other donors' samples.

In its sample, this clonotype was seen many times. The rearrangement links TRBV20-1 to TRBJ2-5; 9 positions match TRBD2. Germline V gene lookup returns CDR1 DFQATT and CDR2 SNEGSKA (reference sequence). V trimming: 6 bases; J trimming: 2 bases; junction bases outside the gene matches: 7. This CDR3 has 14 residues. CDR3 coding DNA: TGCAGTGCCACTAGCGGGCTACCTCAAGAGACCCAGTACTTC. This sequence encodes CSATSGLPQETQYF.

This chain joins TRBV12-3 or TRBV12-4 and TRBJ1-5; TRBD1 agrees at 8 bases. V was clipped by 5 bases and J by 3 bases; unmatched bases: 9. The CDR3 covers 16 residues. DNA for the CDR3: TGTGCCAGCAGTCCGGCAGGGGGCTTAGTCAATCAGCCCCAGCATTTT. It encodes CASSPAGGLVNQPQHF.

The rearrangement links TRBV6-1 to TRBJ1-5; no clear D gene. V gave up 5 bases and J gave up 0 bases, with 17 bases separating them. Looked up from germline, CDR1 is MNHNS and CDR2 is SASEGT. The CDR3 loop spans 17 amino acids. The CDR3 DNA reads TGTGCCAGCAGTCGCCGGACCGGAGCTCATAGCAATCAGCCCCAGCATTTT. This encodes CASSRRTGAHSNQPQHF.

This clonotype was seen repeatedly, ten times or more. V is TRBV28 and J is TRBJ1-3, with 9 bases identical to TRBD1. Per the germline V gene, CDR1 is MDHEN and CDR2 is SYDVKM. This CDR3 has 15 amino acids. V was clipped by 6 bases and J by 4 bases; unmatched bases: 7. CDR3 coding DNA: TGTGCCAGCAGGGGAACAGGGGGCGTAGGAAACACCATATATTTT. This translates into CASRGTGGVGNTIYF.

This clonotype was counted ten times or more. The chain is built from TRBV5-1 and TRBJ2-7, with 9 bases identical to TRBD1. Per the germline V gene, CDR1 is SGHRS and CDR2 is YFSETQ. The CDR3 is 16 amino acids. V was clipped by 3 bases and J by 6 bases; unmatched bases: 13. The CDR3 here is CASSSGPGQGSLEQYF. In nucleotides, the CDR3 is TGCGCCAGCAGCTCGGGCCCGGGACAGGGTTCTCTCGAGCAGTACTTC.

This clonotype was picked up many times. At one boundary the junction diverges from the germline segment, which might be a read error. V is TRBV6-2 or TRBV6-3 and J is TRBJ1-2; no clear D. The CDR3 contains 18 residues. Per germline, CDR1 MNHEY and CDR2 SVGEGT. CDR3 DNA: TGTGCCAGCAGTCCTGGCCAGAGTCTACTATTCTTTATGGTGGGCTACGCCTTC. It translates to CASSPGQSLLFFMVGYAF.

This clonotype was counted between two and nine times. The rearrangement links TRBV7-3 to TRBJ2-5; perhaps TRBD2 as D (6 bases). The CDR3 totals 15 residues. Germline V gene lookup returns CDR1 SGHTA and CDR2 FQGTGA. Trimming removed 5 bases from V and 4 bases from J, with 17 bases in between. CDR3: CASSIRAGGGETQYF. The CDR3, as DNA: TGTGCCAGCAGCATAAGGGCCGGGGGAGGAGAGACCCAGTACTTC.

This clonotype was seen many times. The genes are TRBV10-3 and TRBJ1-1; D is unresolved. From germline, CDR1 is ENHRY and CDR2 SYGVKD. This CDR3 contains 12 residues. The V end lost 3 bases, the J end lost 2 bases, and 4 bases lay between the germline ends. CDR3 nucleotides: TGTGCCATCAGTGAACCAAACACTGAAGCTTTCTTT. This translates into CAISEPNTEAFF.

V usage is TRBV5-1 and J usage is TRBJ2-7; TRBD2 might be the D (6 bases). Trimming shortened V by 3 bases and J by 3 bases, and 13 bases separated the two germline ends. The CDR3 is 14 amino acids. Per germline, CDR1 SGHRS and CDR2 YFSETQ. CDR3 in amino acids: CASSSSGVNYEQYF. The CDR3, as DNA: TGCGCCAGCAGCTCATCGGGGGTCAACTACGAGCAGTACTTC.

The chain has TRBV5-1 and TRBJ2-2; 7 bases are shared with TRBD1. Germline V lookup: CDR1 SGHRS, CDR2 YFSETQ. The CDR3 covers 16 residues. The J segment lost 0 bases and the V segment lost 4 bases, leaving 6 bases of the junction unmatched. CDR3 sequence: CASSRGQPTNTGELFF. In nucleotides, the CDR3 is TGCGCCAGCAGCCGGGGACAGCCTACGAACACCGGGGAGCTGTTTTTT.

This clonotype was picked up many times. The chain joins TRBV20-1 to TRBJ2-5, with 10 bases lining up with TRBD2. V shed 6 bases, J shed 4 bases, and the junction held 5 bases outside the gene matches. CDR3 length equals 13 residues. The germline CDR1 and CDR2 sequences are DFQATT and SNEGSKA (reference sequence). CDR3 region: CSAPAGGGETQYF. CDR3 coding DNA: TGCAGTGCGCCAGCGGGAGGGGGAGAGACCCAGTACTTC.

This clonotype was observed a single time. The chain has TRBV5-1 and TRBJ2-2; 7 nucleotides agree with TRBD2. This CDR3 region has 16 residues. The V segment lost 2 bases and the J segment 4 bases; nucleotides outside the gene matches: 8. Germline-derived CDR1 and CDR2 are SGHRS and YFSETQ. The DNA of the CDR3 is TGCGCCAGCAGCTTAGGAGCGGGACGGGGCACCGGGGAGCTGTTTTTT. This codes for CASSLGAGRGTGELFF. Drawing the rest from reference TRBV5-1 and TRBJ2-2, the complete variable domain is KAGVTQTPRYLIKTRGQQVTLSCSPISGHRSVSWYQQTPGQGLQFLFEYFSETQRNKGNFPGRFSGRQFSNSRSEMNVSTLELGDSALYLCASSLGAGRGTGELFFGEGSRLTVL.

V is TRBV9 and J is TRBJ1-3, with TRBD1 matching over 7 bases. The CDR3 covers 16 residues. Per the germline V gene, CDR1 is SGDLS and CDR2 is YYNGEE. J was trimmed by 1 base and V by 2 bases; bases with no gene match: 6. The CDR3 reads CASSVGQDPSGNTIYF. The CDR3 coding sequence is TGTGCCAGCAGCGTCGGACAGGACCCTTCTGGAAACACCATATATTTT. The whole variable domain, remainder taken from reference TRBV9 and TRBJ1-3, is DSGVTQTPKHLITATGQRVTLRCSPRSGDLSVYWYQQSLDQGLQFLIQYYNGEERAKGNILERFSAQQFPDLHSELNLSSLELGDSALYFCASSVGQDPSGNTIYFGEGSWLTVV.

This clonotype was detected ten times or more. J is TRBJ2-7 and V is TRBV12-3 or TRBV12-4; D is unresolved. Trimming shortened V by 3 bases and J by 0 bases, and 9 bases separated the two germline ends. The CDR3 runs to 14 residues. CDR3 sequence (DNA): TGTGCCAGCAGTTTGGGTTTCAGCTCCTACGAGCAGTACTTC. This translates into CASSLGFSSYEQYF.

This clonotype was observed many times. The chain joins TRBV30 to TRBJ1-1; D is perhaps TRBD1 (5 bases). Germline V gene sequence: CDR1 GTSNPN, CDR2 SVGIG (reference sequence). The CDR3 spans 14 residues. The V and J ends lost 0 bases and 1 base respectively, with 9 bases between them. CDR3 protein: CAWSVDSSNTEAFF. In DNA, the CDR3 is TGTGCCTGGAGTGTAGACAGCTCGAACACTGAAGCTTTCTTT. The whole variable domain, remainder taken from reference TRBV30 and TRBJ1-1, is SQTIHQWPATLVQPVGSPLSLECTVEGTSNPNLYWYRQAAGRGLQLLFYSVGIGQISSEVPQNLSASRPQDRQFILSSKKLLLSDSGFYLCAWSVDSSNTEAFFGQGTRLTVV.

In this sample, this clonotype turned up many times. The chain recombines TRBV30 with TRBJ1-2; no firm D call. Germline values: CDR1 GTSNPN, CDR2 SVGIG (reference sequence). The CDR3 is 12 amino acids. The germline V and J ends were trimmed by 2 bases and 6 bases, with 10 bases remaining between them. CDR3 nucleotide sequence: TGTGCCTGGAGTTTTAGGGCGAATGGCTACACCTTC. Encoded protein: CAWSFRANGYTF.

The V and J genes are TRBV12-3 or TRBV12-4 and TRBJ1-2; D perhaps matches TRBD1 (6 bases). The V end lost 3 bases, the J end lost 13 bases, and 12 bases lay between the germline ends. The CDR3 is 11 amino acids. The CDR3 loop reads CASSLRGVSTF. CDR3 nucleotides: TGTGCCAGCAGTTTGAGGGGGGTGTCCACCTTC.